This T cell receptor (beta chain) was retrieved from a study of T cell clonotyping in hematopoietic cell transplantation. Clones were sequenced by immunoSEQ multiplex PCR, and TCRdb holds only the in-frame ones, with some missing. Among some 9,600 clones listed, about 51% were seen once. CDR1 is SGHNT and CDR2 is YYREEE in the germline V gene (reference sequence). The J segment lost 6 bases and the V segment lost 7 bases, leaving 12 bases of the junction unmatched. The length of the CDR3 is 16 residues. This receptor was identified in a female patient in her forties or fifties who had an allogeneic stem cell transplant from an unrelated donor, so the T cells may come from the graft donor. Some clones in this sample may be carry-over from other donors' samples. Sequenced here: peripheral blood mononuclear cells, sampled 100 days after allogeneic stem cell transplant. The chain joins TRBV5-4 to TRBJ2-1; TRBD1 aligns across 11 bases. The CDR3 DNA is TGTGCCAGCGCTAGGGACAGGGGGACTTCAGGCAATGAGCAGTTCTTC. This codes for CASARDRGTSGNEQFF.